These 30 T cell receptor beta chains were all obtained from the same sample, sequenced in a study of T-cell reconstitution after alpha-beta-depleted transplantation in children. Preparing the TCRbeta library involved the use of unique molecular identifiers. MiXCR, applied by TCRdb to the PCR reads, yields one record per CDR3 protein. Of fewer than 150,000 distinct CDR3 sequences in the sample, about 21% are singletons; the top ten hold approximately 10%. Sequences were derived from PBMCs, mostly from graft donor cells, sampled 180 days after TCRalphabeta/CD19-depleted stem cell transplant. Receptor source: a male patient aged 2-15 years who had a stem cell transplant for chronic granulomatous disease, so the T cells may come from the graft donor.

This clonotype was observed many times. The chain joins TRBV29-1 to TRBJ2-7; D is possibly TRBD1 or TRBD2 (5 bases each). The CDR3 is made up of 14 amino acids. Germline CDR1 SQVTM, CDR2 ANQGSEA. V lost 6 bases, J lost 0 bases, and 15 bases lay in between. CDR3 residues: CSVLTRGSSYEQYF. The CDR3 DNA reads as TGCAGCGTCCTAACTAGGGGAAGCTCCTACGAGCAGTACTTC.

This clonotype came up a few times. The genes are TRBV20-1 and TRBJ1-2; D is possibly TRBD1 (5 bases). The CDR3 is 13 amino acids. The V and J ends lost 1 base and 2 bases respectively, with 8 bases between them. Germline lookup yields CDR1 DFQATT and CDR2 SNEGSKA (reference sequence). CDR3 DNA: TGCAGTGCTAGAGGGGCAGGGAACTATGGCTACACCTTC. It encodes CSARGAGNYGYTF.

The chain couples TRBV5-5 to TRBJ2-3; D perhaps matches TRBD1 (6 bases). This CDR3 has 14 amino acids. V lost 0 bases and J lost 3, with 8 bases in between. The germline V gene has CDR1 SGHKS and CDR2 YYEKEE (reference sequence). CDR3 protein: CASSLEQGTDTQYF. CDR3 sequence (DNA): TGTGCCAGCAGCTTGGAACAGGGAACAGATACGCAGTATTTT. Looking up the rest from reference TRBV5-5 and TRBJ2-3 gives the full variable domain: DAGVTQSPTHLIKTRGQQVTLRCSPISGHKSVSWYQQVLGQGPQFIFQYYEKEERGRGNFPDRFSARQFPNYSSELNVNALLLGDSALYLCASSLEQGTDTQYFGPGTRLTVL.

The chain couples TRBV6-1 to TRBJ2-1, with a possible D match to TRBD1 (6 bases). The length of the CDR3 is 15 residues. Germline CDR1 MNHNS, CDR2 SASEGT. V gave up 7 bases and J gave up 9 bases, with 22 bases separating them. In DNA, the CDR3 is TGTGCCAGCACCCAGAGGGGGAGATTCCGCGGTGAGCAGTTCTTC. Translating gives CASTQRGRFRGEQFF.

The chain combines TRBV12-3 or TRBV12-4 with TRBJ1-1; D is perhaps TRBD1 (5 bases). The CDR3 has 15 residues. Trimming took 5 bases from V and 6 from J, leaving 19 bases between them. DNA for the CDR3: TGTGCCAGCAGTGCTCAGAGGGGCCAAGGCCCTGAAGCTTTCTTT. Translating it yields CASSAQRGQGPEAFF.

Written as DNA, the CDR3 is TGTGCCAGCAGCTTGTTCCCTATGGAGGAGCTGTTTTTT. It yields the protein CASSLFPMEELFF. The V call is TRBV5-4, the J call TRBJ2-2; no definite D call. Trimming shortened V by 1 base and J by 10 bases, and 11 bases separated the two germline ends. Germline lookup yields CDR1 SGHNT and CDR2 YYREEE (reference sequence). The CDR3 is made up of 13 amino acids.

This clonotype came up a few times. The V and J genes are TRBV27 and TRBJ2-1, with TRBD2 identical over 7 bases. The germline V gene has CDR1 MNHEY and CDR2 SMNVEV (reference sequence). The ends lost 3 bases at V and 7 bases at J; junction bases unmatched: 9. The CDR3 runs to 15 residues. The chain's CDR3 is CASSFAGLIRNEQFF. The CDR3 DNA reads TGTGCCAGCAGTTTTGCGGGACTAATAAGGAATGAGCAGTTCTTC.

V is TRBV12-3 or TRBV12-4 and J is TRBJ2-7; 11 positions match TRBD2. The CDR3 length is 15 residues. V shed 5 bases, J shed 4 bases, and the junction held 7 bases outside the gene matches. CDR3: CASSPIAGGLYEQYF. CDR3 nucleotides: TGTGCCAGCAGTCCCATAGCGGGAGGGCTATACGAGCAGTACTTC.

The CDR3 is CASSFSSPYEQYF. The CDR3 DNA is TGTGCCAGCAGTTTTAGTAGCCCTTACGAGCAGTACTTC. The V call is TRBV12-3 or TRBV12-4, the J call TRBJ2-7, with no clear D. There are 13 residues in the CDR3. Trimming removed 3 bases at V and 4 bases at J, with 10 bases between.

This clonotype was seen ten or more times. The chain joins TRBV7-2 to TRBJ1-6; D is ambiguous. CDR3 length equals 15 residues. Germline V gives CDR1 SGHTA, CDR2 FQGNSA. Trimming left V 2 bases short and J 5 bases short, with 10 bases between. In DNA, the CDR3 is TGTGCCAGCAGCTTATTGAGGGTCGATAATTCACCCCTCCACTTT. Translating gives CASSLLRVDNSPLHF.

This clonotype was observed many times. The chain carries TRBV20-1 and TRBJ2-7; D may be TRBD1 or TRBD2 (5 bases each). Germline loops: CDR1 DFQATT, CDR2 SNEGSKA (reference sequence). V lost 5 bases to trimming and J lost 2 bases, with 19 bases between them. CDR3 length: 15 amino acids. This CDR3 reads CSAWGVEAEAYEQYF. CDR3 DNA: TGCAGTGCTTGGGGCGTGGAGGCCGAGGCCTACGAGCAGTACTTC.

This clonotype was seen repeatedly, ten times or more. CDR3 sequence (DNA): TGCGCCAGCAGCACCGGGACAGGGGATGAAAAACTGTTTTTT. Residues: CASSTGTGDEKLFF. V gene TRBV5-1 combines with J gene TRBJ1-4; the match to TRBD1 covers 10 bases. This CDR3 is built from 14 residues. In germline, CDR1 is SGHRS, CDR2 YFSETQ. Trimming cost V 4 bases and J 6 bases; bases outside gene matches: 3.

The genes are TRBV6-5 and TRBJ1-1, with no clear D. This CDR3 has 15 residues. The V end was cut by 2 bases, the J end by 1 base, with 11 bases between. Germline values: CDR1 MNHEY, CDR2 SVGAGI. The CDR3 region is CASSYGWTRNTEAFF. The CDR3 DNA sequence: TGTGCCAGCAGTTACGGGTGGACTCGGAACACTGAAGCTTTCTTT.

This chain joins TRBV29-1 and TRBJ2-3; 10 bases fit TRBD2. Losses at the gene ends were 0 bases for V and 2 bases for J; bases not matched to a gene: 8. The CDR3 sequence is 17 residues long. Germline CDR1 and CDR2: SQVTM and ANQGSEA. The CDR3 sequence: CSVEEAGLAWATDTQYF. In DNA form, the CDR3 reads TGCAGCGTTGAAGAAGCGGGACTAGCGTGGGCCACAGATACGCAGTATTTT.

This clonotype has a count of ten or more. The chain recombines TRBV20-1 with TRBJ2-5; TRBD2 agrees at 11 bases. The ends lost 6 bases at V and 4 bases at J; junction bases unmatched: 4. The CDR3 has 13 residues. Germline-derived CDR1 and CDR2 are DFQATT and SNEGSKA (reference sequence). The CDR3 sequence is CSAKTSGTETQYF. As DNA, the CDR3 is TGCAGTGCCAAGACTAGCGGGACAGAGACCCAGTACTTC.

This clonotype has a handful of counts. The rearrangement links TRBV12-3 or TRBV12-4 to TRBJ2-3, with 11 bases fitting TRBD1. The length of the CDR3 is 16 residues. V shed 8 bases and J 3 bases; nucleotides not matched to a gene: 10. The CDR3 DNA sequence: TGTGCCAGCGGTTGGACAGGGGGCTTTCGGACAGATACGCAGTATTTT. Amino acid sequence: CASGWTGGFRTDTQYF.

CDR3 nucleotide sequence: TGTGCCAGCAGTTTAAGACACCAGAAAGAGACCCAGTACTTC. It is translated as CASSLRHQKETQYF. The V and J genes are TRBV12-3 or TRBV12-4 and TRBJ2-5; D gene unclear. V was shortened by 2 bases and J by 3 bases, with 10 bases between the two germline ends. The CDR3 covers 14 residues.

This clonotype was detected only a few times. In DNA form, the CDR3 reads TGCAGTGCTATAGGGCAGCGGCCCGAAGAGACCCAGTACTTC. The encoded protein is CSAIGQRPEETQYF. This chain uses TRBV20-1 with TRBJ2-5, with a weak D call TRBD2 (5 bases). Trimming shortened V by 4 bases and J by 3 bases, and 15 bases separated the two germline ends. The CDR3 loop spans 14 amino acids. CDR1 and CDR2 (germline): DFQATT, SNEGSKA (reference sequence).

This clonotype was counted only a few times. The chain couples TRBV20-1 to TRBJ2-1, with no clear D. CDR3 size: 14 residues. Between the trimmed V and J ends, which lost 2 bases and 9 bases, there was a span of 17 bases. Germline CDR1 reads DFQATT; CDR2 reads SNEGSKA (reference sequence). The CDR3 sequence: CSARHPRGWAEQFF. In DNA, the CDR3 is TGCAGTGCTAGACACCCGCGAGGCTGGGCTGAGCAGTTCTTC.

This clonotype was counted at least ten times. The chain joins TRBV29-1 to TRBJ2-7; D unclear. The CDR3 has 11 amino acids. Germline V gene sequence: CDR1 SQVTM, CDR2 ANQGSEA. Trimming removed 4 bases at V and 7 bases at J, with 11 bases between. This CDR3 is CSVGSAREQYF. CDR3 nucleotides: TGCAGCGTTGGCAGCGCGAGAGAGCAGTACTTC.

The chain couples TRBV5-5 to TRBJ2-5; TRBD1 matches 7 bases. J lost 2 bases, V lost 1 base, and 5 bases had no gene match. In germline, CDR1 is SGHKS, CDR2 YYEKEE (reference sequence). This CDR3 spans 15 amino acids. The CDR3, as DNA: TGTGCCAGCAGCTTGTCACCGGGACAGCAAGAGACCCAGTACTTC. This encodes CASSLSPGQQETQYF.

This clonotype was detected a few times. This chain links TRBV12-3 or TRBV12-4 with TRBJ1-3; D uncertain. V lost 3 bases and J 4 bases, leaving 7 bases between the germline ends. The CDR3 sequence is 13 residues long. Written as DNA, the CDR3 is TGTGCCAGCAGTTTTGAGGGCGGAAACACCATATATTTT. Its protein is CASSFEGGNTIYF.

This clonotype has ten or more counts. The chain recombines TRBV28 with TRBJ2-7; TRBD1 is a possible D gene (5 bases). The CDR3 is 14 amino acids. Germline CDR1 is MDHEN and CDR2 is SYDVKM. The V and J ends lost 3 bases and 3 bases respectively, with 12 bases between them. CDR3 sequence reads: CASSLIRANYEQYF. For the CDR3, the DNA is TGTGCCAGCAGTTTGATCAGGGCGAACTACGAGCAGTACTTC.

The chain combines TRBV29-1 with TRBJ2-1; TRBD1 is a possible D gene (6 bases). There are 15 residues in the CDR3. CDR1 is SQVTM and CDR2 is ANQGSEA in the germline V gene. The V gene lost 4 bases and the J gene lost 4 bases, with 17 bases spanning the gap. The CDR3 reads CSVVAGTNFYNEQFF. DNA for the CDR3: TGCAGCGTTGTAGCCGGGACAAACTTTTACAATGAGCAGTTCTTC.

The genes are TRBV25-1 and TRBJ1-1; tentatively, D is TRBD1 (5 bases). CDR1 is MGHDK and CDR2 is SYGVNS in the germline V gene. The V end lost 0 bases, the J end lost 6 bases, and 8 bases lay between the germline ends. The CDR3 is made up of 13 amino acids. The CDR3 loop reads CASSEYGGAEAFF. The CDR3 DNA follows: TGTGCCAGCAGTGAATACGGGGGAGCTGAAGCTTTCTTT. Full variable domain (remainder filled in from reference TRBV25-1 and TRBJ1-1): EADIYQTPRYLVIGTGKKITLECSQTMGHDKMYWYQQDPGMELHLIHYSYGVNSTEKGDLSSESTVSRIRTEHFPLTLESARPSHTSQYLCASSEYGGAEAFFGQGTRLTVV.

The chain combines TRBV5-6 with TRBJ2-7; 9 positions match TRBD1. Germline V gives CDR1 SGHDT, CDR2 YYEEEE. The CDR3 covers 14 residues. V was pared by 7 bases and J by 4 bases, with 9 bases of the junction left unmatched. CDR3 sequence reads: CASGSGTGRYEQYF. CDR3 nucleotide sequence: TGTGCCAGCGGCTCCGGGACAGGGAGATACGAGCAGTACTTC. Full variable domain (missing parts from reference TRBV5-6 and TRBJ2-7): DAGVTQSPTHLIKTRGQQVTLRCSPKSGHDTVSWYQQALGQGPQFIFQYYEEEERQRGNFPDRFSGHQFPNYSSELNVNALLLGDSALYLCASGSGTGRYEQYFGPGTRLTVT.

This clonotype was recorded at least ten times. This rearrangement joins TRBV20-1 to TRBJ2-3; TRBD2 might be the D (5 bases). From germline, CDR1 is DFQATT and CDR2 SNEGSKA (reference sequence). The CDR3 contains 15 residues. V lost 5 bases and J 5 bases, leaving 20 bases between the germline ends. The CDR3 sequence: CSAERLLDREDTQYF. In DNA, the CDR3 is TGCAGTGCTGAGCGCCTACTAGATCGAGAAGATACGCAGTATTTT.

The gene calls are TRBV12-3 or TRBV12-4 and TRBJ1-5; D remains unclear. The CDR3 totals 13 residues. V shed 4 bases and J shed 7 bases, with 11 bases lying between them. CDR3 nucleotides: TGTGCCAGCAGTTATGGTTCCAGCCAGCCCCAGCATTTT. It is translated as CASSYGSSQPQHF.

This clonotype was observed a few times. The genes are TRBV6-2 or TRBV6-3 and TRBJ2-5, with D unresolved. Germline CDR1 and CDR2: MNHEY and SVGEGT. The CDR3 totals 14 residues. Trimming removed 1 base at V and 4 bases at J, with 10 bases between. CDR3 region: CASSYWGNRETQYF. DNA for the CDR3: TGTGCCAGCAGTTACTGGGGTAATCGAGAGACCCAGTACTTC.

In regard to this clonotype: The germline gene is not matched at one end of the junction; a read error may be the cause. The gene calls are TRBV12-3 or TRBV12-4 and TRBJ2-1; 14 positions agree with TRBD2. CDR3 length equals 19 residues. CDR3 sequence: CTSRLWGLAGAAFNNEQFF. CDR3 DNA sequence: TGTACCAGCAGATTATGGGGACTAGCGGGAGCGGCCTTCAACAATGAGCAGTTCTTC.